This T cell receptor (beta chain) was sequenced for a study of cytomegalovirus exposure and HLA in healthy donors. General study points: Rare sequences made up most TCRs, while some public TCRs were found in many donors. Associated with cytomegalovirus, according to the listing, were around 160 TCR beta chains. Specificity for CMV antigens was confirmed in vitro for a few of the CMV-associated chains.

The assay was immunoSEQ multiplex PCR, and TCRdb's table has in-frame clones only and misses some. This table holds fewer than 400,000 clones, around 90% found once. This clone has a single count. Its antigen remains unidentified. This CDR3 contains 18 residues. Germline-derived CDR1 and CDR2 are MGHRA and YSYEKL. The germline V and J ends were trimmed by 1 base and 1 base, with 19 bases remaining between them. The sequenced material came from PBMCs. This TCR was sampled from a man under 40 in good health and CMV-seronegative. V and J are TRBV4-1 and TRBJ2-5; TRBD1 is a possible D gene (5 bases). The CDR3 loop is CASSQGLWGSQSQETQYF. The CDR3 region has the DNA TGCGCCAGCAGCCAAGGACTGTGGGGCAGCCAATCCCAAGAGACCCAGTACTTC.